One sample yielded the 22 T cell receptor beta chains listed below, sequenced in a study of OX40 agonist ivuxolimab in advanced cancers. Assay used: immunoSEQ multiplex PCR; TCRdb lists only in-frame clones, some missing. The sample has roughly 56,000 clones, roughly 77% seen once. Specimen: CD4+ or CD8+ T cells sorted from blood, collected in a trial of the OX40 agonist ivuxolimab. These receptors were taken from an adult with an advanced solid tumor such as melanoma, head and neck, liver or kidney cancer.

This clone was seen only once. The chain is built from TRBV27 and TRBJ1-4; 10 bases match TRBD1. Trimming at V came to 5 bases and at J to 8 bases, leaving 8 bases not matched to a gene. Germline lookup yields CDR1 MNHEY and CDR2 SMNVEV (reference sequence). The CDR3 has 15 amino acids. CDR3 amino acids: CASSGRTGGNEKLFF. DNA for the CDR3: TGTGCCAGCAGTGGCCGGACAGGGGGAAACGAAAAACTGTTTTTT.

The chain employs TRBV12-2 and TRBJ1-4; the table's D call, TRBD1, has no DNA check behind it. TRBV12-2 is a pseudogene. The CDR3 contains 16 residues. CDR3 protein: CASLNLSRDREEKLFF. Written as DNA, the CDR3 is TGTGCAAGTCTCAACCTTTCCCGGGACAGAGAGGAAAAACTGTTTTTT.

This rearrangement joins TRBV6-6 to TRBJ1-3, with TRBD1 matching 8 bases. CDR3 length: 15 residues. V lost 6 bases and J lost 4; bases outside the gene matches: 8. Germline-derived CDR1 and CDR2 are MNHNY and SVGAGI (reference sequence). The CDR3 coding sequence is TGTGCCAGCAGAGTGGACAGGGTTTCCGGAAACACCATATATTTT. Amino acid sequence: CASRVDRVSGNTIYF.

This clone was found a few times. The chain links TRBV2 to TRBJ1-2; TRBD1 agrees at 7 bases. CDR3 length equals 13 residues. From germline, CDR1 is SNHLY and CDR2 FYNNEI. V lost 3 bases and J lost 7; bases outside the gene matches: 5. CDR3 DNA sequence: TGTGCCAGCAGTGACCATTCAGGGGGTGGCTACACCTTC. Translating gives CASSDHSGGGYTF.

The chain is built from TRBV2 and TRBJ1-4, with TRBD1 matching over 7 bases. Germline V gives CDR1 SNHLY, CDR2 FYNNEI. With V trimmed by 5 bases and J by 3 bases, 6 bases remained unmatched. This CDR3 is built from 15 residues. CDR3 DNA sequence: TGTGCCAGCAGTCTTAGGGGGCTTGCTAATGAAAAACTGTTTTTT. Its translation is CASSLRGLANEKLFF.

V gene TRBV10-3 combines with J gene TRBJ2-7; no definite D call. V was trimmed by 6 bases and J by 2 bases, leaving 11 bases between them. Germline CDR1 is ENHRY and CDR2 is SYGVKD. The CDR3 totals 13 residues. DNA of the CDR3: TGTGCCATCAGCCGGACGGAGACCTACGAGCAGTACTTC. Amino acid sequence: CAISRTETYEQYF.

This chain joins TRBV23-1 and TRBJ2-1, with TRBD2 as a possible D gene (5 bases). TRBV23-1 is an ORF; its function is uncertain. Trimming removed 0 bases from V and 9 bases from J, with 12 bases in between. This CDR3 spans 14 amino acids. This CDR3 reads CASSQSLEGGEQFF. The DNA for the CDR3 is TGCGCCAGCAGTCAATCACTAGAGGGTGGTGAGCAGTTCTTC.

V usage is TRBV28 and J usage is TRBJ2-7; D perhaps matches TRBD1 (5 bases). The CDR3 is 12 amino acids. V lost 3 bases and J 2 bases, leaving 5 bases between the germline ends. From germline, CDR1 is MDHEN and CDR2 SYDVKM. The CDR3 here is CASSLTAYEQYF. The DNA of the CDR3 is TGTGCCAGCAGTTTGACAGCCTACGAGCAGTACTTC.

Of note for this clone: In the same sample, other DNA sequences code for this CDR3. The chain is built from TRBV28 and TRBJ1-5; D is possibly TRBD1 (5 bases). The CDR3 extends over 14 amino acids. Germline lookup yields CDR1 MDHEN and CDR2 SYDVKM. Trimming took off 2 bases at V and 4 bases at J, with 9 bases between the two ends. In DNA, the CDR3 is TGTGCCAGCAGTTTAGGGACCGGAAATCAGCCCCAGCATTTT. Translation gives CASSLGTGNQPQHF.

J is TRBJ1-1 and V is TRBV19; TRBD1 matches 7 bases. Per germline, CDR1 LNHDA and CDR2 SQIVND (reference sequence). J lost 7 bases, V lost 8 bases, and 10 bases had no gene match. The CDR3 length is 13 residues. CDR3 DNA sequence: TGTGCCAGTTGGGGACAGTCCGGGGGTGAAGCTTTCTTT. Its translation is CASWGQSGGEAFF.

The J gene is TRBJ1-1, the V gene TRBV7-2, with D tentatively TRBD1 (5 bases). V shed 1 base and J shed 11 bases, with 17 bases lying between them. This CDR3 has 14 amino acids. Germline assignment: CDR1 SGHTA and CDR2 FQGNSA. The DNA for the CDR3 is TGTGCCAGCAGCTTAGGATGGGGCCCCCTAAATGCTTTCTTT. The encoded protein is CASSLGWGPLNAFF.

The chain recombines TRBV19 with TRBJ1-5; D perhaps matches TRBD1 (6 bases). V lost 6 bases, J lost 5 bases, and 11 bases lay in between. The germline CDR1 and CDR2 sequences are LNHDA and SQIVND (reference sequence). The CDR3 spans 13 residues. The CDR3 region is CASSGDIDQPQHF. The CDR3, as DNA: TGTGCCAGTAGCGGGGACATAGATCAGCCCCAGCATTTT.

As DNA, the CDR3 is TGTGCCAGCAGTGTCGAAAGGGGCAGGGTGAACTACGAGCAGTACTTC. It translates to CASSVERGRVNYEQYF. V gene TRBV2 combines with J gene TRBJ2-7; TRBD1 might be the D (5 bases). Germline lookup yields CDR1 SNHLY and CDR2 FYNNEI. V dropped 4 bases and J dropped 3 bases, with 19 bases sitting between them. The CDR3 consists of 16 residues.

The rearrangement links TRBV19 to TRBJ1-5; TRBD1 is a possible D gene (6 bases). Per the germline V gene, CDR1 is LNHDA and CDR2 is SQIVND (reference sequence). This CDR3 spans 14 amino acids. The germline V and J ends were trimmed by 10 bases and 0 bases, with 13 bases remaining between them. The CDR3 coding sequence is TGTGCCACCAGTGGACAGCTTAGCAATCAGCCCCAGCATTTT. This translates into CATSGQLSNQPQHF.

The chain combines TRBV7-8 with TRBJ2-7, with a possible D match to TRBD2 (6 bases). Trimming stripped 1 base from V and 3 bases from J, with 10 bases between. The CDR3 has 14 amino acids. Germline values: CDR1 SGHVS, CDR2 FQNEAQ. The CDR3 spells CASSLEGGSYEQYF. CDR3 DNA: TGTGCCAGCAGCTTAGAGGGAGGAAGCTACGAGCAGTACTTC.

V usage is TRBV6-5 and J usage is TRBJ2-7, with D possibly matching TRBD2 (5 bases). CDR1 and CDR2 (germline): MNHEY, SVGAGI. The germline V and J ends were trimmed by 7 bases and 5 bases, with 12 bases remaining between them. This CDR3 is built from 12 residues. The CDR3, as DNA: TGTGCCAGCAAAGGGAGTTTCGACGAGCAGTACTTC. The encoded protein is CASKGSFDEQYF.

V usage is TRBV10-3 and J usage is TRBJ1-3; tentative D call: TRBD1 (5 bases). CDR3 length equals 15 residues. Germline V CDR1 and CDR2: ENHRY, SYGVKD. V was trimmed by 4 bases and J by 0 bases, leaving 10 bases between them. The CDR3 protein is CAISGGDFSGNTIYF. CDR3 DNA sequence: TGTGCCATCAGTGGAGGGGACTTCTCTGGAAACACCATATATTTT.

The chain couples TRBV6-1 to TRBJ1-5; 9 nucleotides line up with TRBD1. J was trimmed by 7 bases and V by 4 bases; bases with no gene match: 5. The CDR3 length is 14 residues. The V gene's germline CDR1 is MNHNS and CDR2 SASEGT. In DNA, the CDR3 is TGTGCCAGCAGTGCGACAGGGGGTAAACAGCCCCAGCATTTT. Amino acids: CASSATGGKQPQHF.

The chain joins TRBV7-2 to TRBJ2-1; the match to TRBD1 covers 8 bases. Unmatched junction bases numbered 13, after V lost 10 bases and J lost 5 bases. The germline V gene has CDR1 SGHTA and CDR2 FQGNSA. The CDR3 runs to 15 residues. The CDR3 DNA reads TGTGCCACCAGGGCCTCAGGGGGCAGTAACAATGAGCAGTTCTTC. Amino acids: CATRASGGSNNEQFF.

CDR3 in DNA: TGTGCCAGTAGTATTGGGGTCTGGGGGACTGCGAAAGAGACCCAGTACTTC. As protein: CASSIGVWGTAKETQYF. This chain links TRBV19 with TRBJ2-5; D possibly corresponds to TRBD2 (6 bases). Trimming stripped 3 bases from V and 3 bases from J, with 20 bases between. Per the germline V gene, CDR1 is LNHDA and CDR2 is SQIVND (reference sequence). The CDR3 runs to 17 residues. The variable domain in full, completed from reference TRBV19 and TRBJ2-5, reads DGGITQSPKYLFRKEGQNVTLSCEQNLNHDAMYWYRQDPGQGLRLIYYSQIVNDFQKGDIAEGYSVSREKKESFPLTVTSAQKNPTAFYLCASSIGVWGTAKETQYFGPGTRLLVL.

This chain links TRBV5-1 with TRBJ2-1; TRBD2 agrees at 9 bases. Per the germline V gene, CDR1 is SGHRS and CDR2 is YFSETQ. The CDR3 totals 15 residues. The junction had 7 bases not matched to a gene; V was cut back by 0 bases and J by 9 bases. The CDR3 here is CASSLGLAEVSEQFF. The CDR3 DNA follows: TGCGCCAGCAGCTTGGGACTAGCGGAGGTGAGTGAGCAGTTCTTC. The whole variable domain, filled in from reference TRBV5-1 and TRBJ2-1, reads KAGVTQTPRYLIKTRGQQVTLSCSPISGHRSVSWYQQTPGQGLQFLFEYFSETQRNKGNFPGRFSGRQFSNSRSEMNVSTLELGDSALYLCASSLGLAEVSEQFFGPGTRLTVL.

The chain uses TRBV9 and TRBJ2-2, with TRBD1 as a possible D gene (6 bases). CDR3 size: 15 residues. The V end was cut by 2 bases, the J end by 3 bases, with 11 bases between. Germline CDR1 is SGDLS and CDR2 is YYNGEE. The CDR3 coding sequence is TGTGCCAGCAGCGTCAGACAGGTAGACACCGGGGAGCTGTTTTTT. Its protein product is CASSVRQVDTGELFF.